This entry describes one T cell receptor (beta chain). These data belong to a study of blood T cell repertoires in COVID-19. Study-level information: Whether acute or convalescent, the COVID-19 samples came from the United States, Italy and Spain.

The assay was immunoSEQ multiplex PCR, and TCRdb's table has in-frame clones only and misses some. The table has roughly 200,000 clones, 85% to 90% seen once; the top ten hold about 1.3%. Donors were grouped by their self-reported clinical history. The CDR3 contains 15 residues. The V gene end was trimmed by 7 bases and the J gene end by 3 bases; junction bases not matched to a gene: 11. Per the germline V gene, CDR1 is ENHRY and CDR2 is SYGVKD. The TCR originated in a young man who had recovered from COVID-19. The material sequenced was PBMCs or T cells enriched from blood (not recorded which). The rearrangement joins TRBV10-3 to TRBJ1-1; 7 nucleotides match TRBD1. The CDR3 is CAITSTGKPDTEAFF. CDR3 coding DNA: TGTGCCATCACCTCGACAGGGAAGCCGGACACTGAAGCTTTCTTT.